The clone carrying this T cell receptor (beta chain) was seen at least ten times. This entry comes from a study of T-cell reconstitution after alpha-beta-depleted transplantation in children. Trimming shortened V by 5 bases and J by 0 bases, and 12 bases separated the two germline ends. This CDR3 contains 15 residues. The germline V gene encodes CDR1 LGHNA and CDR2 YNFKEQ. TCRbeta library construction was performed incorporating unique molecular identifiers. TCRdb re-derived calls from the PCR reads in MiXCR, one entry per CDR3 protein. The data contain about 200,000 distinct CDR3 sequences, about 15% of them seen just once; the ten biggest clones take up around 13%.

The sequence derives from a human donor who donated a stem cell graft to a child with acute lymphoblastic leukemia. Sequencing used PBMCs from the stem cell graft donor, obtained from the stem cell graft. This chain joins TRBV4-2 and TRBJ2-3, with D possibly called TRBD1 or TRBD2 (5 bases each). As DNA, the CDR3 is TGTGCCAGCAGCAGTCGGGACGCCAGCACAGATACGCAGTATTTT. It is translated as CASSSRDASTDTQYF.